Listed below are T cell receptor beta chains from one sample, sequenced in a study of T cells in Graves' hyperthyroidism and ophthalmopathy. Using its own MiXCR run on the multiplex PCR reads, TCRdb lists one record per CDR3 protein. This sample has 85,000 to 110,000 distinct CDR3 sequences; approximately 48% occur once, and the top ten carry approximately 27%. Sequencing was carried out using blood. The receptors were gathered from a man in his forties or fifties with Graves' hyperthyroidism. The CDR3 runs from the conserved cysteine through the conserved F or W. The D gene is left open where the match is weak. The size field is filled for only some rows; it gives once, few, many or a size class.

TRBV6-2/TRBV6-3,TRBJ2-5,-,many,TGTGCCAGCAGTCGCATACTAGTAGAGACCCAGTACTTC,CASSRILVETQYF
TRBV20-1,TRBJ2-7,-,-,TGCAGTGCTACACCGGGTCGGGGGCCATACGAGCAGTACTTC,CSATPGRGPYEQYF
TRBV7-9,TRBJ1-1,-,many,TGTGCCAGCAGCTTAGGGAAAGGGAACACTGAAGCTTTCTTT,CASSLGKGNTEAFF
TRBV9,TRBJ1-1,-,many,TGTGCCAGCAGCGGTTCTCTCCCTGAAGCTTTCTTT,CASSGSLPEAFF
TRBV14,TRBJ2-1,-,many,TGTGCCAGCAGCCAAGTCCCTGCTGTGGGGAAGAAGGAGCAGTTCTTC,CASSQVPAVGKKEQFF
TRBV9,TRBJ2-3,-,many,TGTGCCAGCGCGCCCAGCGGGCTGAGCACAGATACGCAGTATTTT,CASAPSGLSTDTQYF
TRBV7-9,TRBJ1-5,TRBD1,-,TGTGCCAGCAGCTCACAGGGGGCGCCCCAGCATTTT,CASSSQGAPQHF
TRBV7-9,TRBJ2-2,-,many,TGTGCCAGCAGCTTAGCGGGGAGACCCACCGGGGAGCTGTTTTTT,CASSLAGRPTGELFF
TRBV12-5,TRBJ2-5,-,few,TGTGCTAGTGGTTTGAGGCAGGGTAGAGAGACCCAGTACTTC,CASGLRQGRETQYF
TRBV20-1,TRBJ2-5,-,-,TGCAGTGCTAGAGATCTTGGGGTAGGGGAGACCCAGTACTTC,CSARDLGVGETQYF
TRBV29-1,TRBJ2-2,-,many,TGCAGCGTTGAAGGGACATTTAACACCGGGGAGCTGTTTTTT,CSVEGTFNTGELFF
TRBV30,TRBJ2-5,-,few,TGTGCCTGGAGTGTACCGACTCCGCGGGAGACCCAGTACTTC,CAWSVPTPRETQYF
TRBV20-1,TRBJ2-6,-,many,TGCAGTGCTAGAGGAAGCCTCTCTGGGGCCAACGTCCTGACTTTC,CSARGSLSGANVLTF
TRBV5-4,TRBJ2-1,TRBD2,-,TGTGCCAGCAGCCAAGATGCCAGCGGGAGTGACAATGAGCAGTTCTTC,CASSQDASGSDNEQFF
TRBV15,TRBJ2-6,TRBD2,-,TGTGCCACCAGCAGTCCCACACGGGACTATGGGGCCAACGTCCTGACTTTC,CATSSPTRDYGANVLTF
TRBV6-1,TRBJ2-7,-,many,TGTGCCAGCAGTGGGGAGGTTCCAACTAGCGAGCAGTACTTC,CASSGEVPTSEQYF
TRBV7-9,TRBJ2-7,TRBD2,-,TGTGCCAGCAGCTTCGACGGGGGGGCCTACGGGCAGTACTTC,CASSFDGGAYGQYF
TRBV6-2/TRBV6-3,TRBJ2-1,-,few,TGTGCCAGCAGGACCATTAGGCGGAGCGTCTCCTACAATGAGCAGTTCTTC,CASRTIRRSVSYNEQFF
TRBV6-5,TRBJ1-4,-,many,TGTGCCAGCAGTTACGGGGTGCTTAATGAAAAACTGTTTTTT,CASSYGVLNEKLFF
TRBV24-1,TRBJ2-3,TRBD2,-,TGTGCTACCAGTGCGACCGCACTAGCGGGAGCGACAGATACGCAGTATTTT,CATSATALAGATDTQYF
TRBV9,TRBJ2-1,TRBD2,-,TGTGCCAGCACCCGGGCGGGAGTACACAATGAGCAGTTCTTC,CASTRAGVHNEQFF
TRBV7-3,TRBJ2-1,TRBD1,-,TGTGCCAGCAGTCCAGGACAGGGGGCGTCCTACAATGAGCAGTTCTTC,CASSPGQGASYNEQFF
TRBV20-1,TRBJ1-5,-,many,TGCAGTGCCCGAGACAGCCTCAATCAGCCCCAGCATTTT,CSARDSLNQPQHF
TRBV27,TRBJ1-1,-,many,TGTGCCAGCAGTTTATTGTTGGGCACTGAAGCTTTCTTT,CASSLLLGTEAFF
TRBV20-1,TRBJ2-7,-,-,TGCAGTGCTAGGGAACAGTCATCCTCCTACGAGCAGTACTTC,CSAREQSSSYEQYF
TRBV28,TRBJ1-6,-,many,TGTGCCAGCAGTCCGCCAGGGAATAATTCACCCCTCCACTTT,CASSPPGNNSPLHF
TRBV11-2,TRBJ2-5,-,-,TGTGCCCGCTCATTGGTCGGAGAGACCCAGTACTTC,CARSLVGETQYF
TRBV20-1,TRBJ2-1,TRBD2,many,TGCAGTGCTAGAGATTCGTTCGGGCGGGGGGGCCAAAATGAGCAGTTCTTC,CSARDSFGRGGQNEQFF
TRBV7-2,TRBJ1-2,-,once,TGTGCCAGCAGCGGGCAACCCTATGGCTACACCTTC,CASSGQPYGYTF
TRBV28,TRBJ2-1,-,many,TGTGCCAGCACTGGGTACAATGAGCAGTTCTTC,CASTGYNEQFF
TRBV27,TRBJ1-2,-,few,TGTGCCAGCAGCCTACAGGGACACTATGGCTACACCTTC,CASSLQGHYGYTF
TRBV7-8,TRBJ1-6,-,many,TGTGCCAGCAGCATCAGGGGTCAGAGCTCCTATAATTCACCCCTCCACTTT,CASSIRGQSSYNSPLHF
TRBV7-3,TRBJ2-5,-,-,TGTGCCAGCAGCTTATCGGCGGGGAGGCAAGAGACCCAGTACTTC,CASSLSAGRQETQYF
TRBV5-1,TRBJ2-7,TRBD2,many,TGCGCCAGCAGCCATGGGACTAGCGGGATTTCGCCCTACGAGCAGTACTTC,CASSHGTSGISPYEQYF
TRBV19,TRBJ1-5,-,-,TGTGCCTGGAGTCCATCGTGGGGGAGCAATCAGCCCCAGCATTTT,CAWSPSWGSNQPQHF
TRBV20-1,TRBJ1-5,TRBD1,-,TGCAGGGACAGGGGGGGCAATCAGCCCCAGCATTTT,CRDRGGNQPQHF
TRBV24-1,TRBJ1-2,TRBD1,few,TGTGCCACCAGTGAACCTGGACAGGGCGGCGGCTACACCTTC,CATSEPGQGGGYTF
TRBV2,TRBJ2-7,TRBD2,many,TGTGCCAGCAGTGAGCGCGGGGGTAGCTCCTACGAGCAGTACTTC,CASSERGGSSYEQYF
TRBV6-1,TRBJ2-3,TRBD1,many,TGTGCCAGCAGGCACCAAGGACAGGGGGCGCAAGATACGCAGTATTTT,CASRHQGQGAQDTQYF
TRBV2,TRBJ1-5,-,-,TGTGCCACAATTGCCCGGGACGGGAATCAGCCCCAGCATTTT,CATIARDGNQPQHF
TRBV7-8,TRBJ1-1,-,-,TGTGCCAGCTGGAGTGGGATCGGGACGGAAGCTTTCTTT,CASWSGIGTEAFF
TRBV7-3,TRBJ1-1,-,-,TGTGCCAGCAGCTCCTTTGCGGGGGGAGGCTACGCGTGGTCCACTGAAGCTTTCTTT,CASSSFAGGGYAWSTEAFF
TRBV19,TRBJ1-1,-,once,TGTGCCAGTAGATTGGCGTGCTCTGGAAACACTGAAGCTTTCTTT,CASRLACSGNTEAFF
TRBV5-1,TRBJ2-7,-,few,TGCGCCAGCAGCGGGGGGGCGAGCTCCTACGAGCAGTACTTC,CASSGGASSYEQYF
TRBV9,TRBJ2-2,TRBD1,-,TGTGCCAGCGACGTATTGGGGACAGGGGGCTTCGGGGAGCTGTTTTTT,CASDVLGTGGFGELFF
TRBV2,TRBJ2-7,-,many,TGTGCCAGCAGCTCCGGGACACCCTACGAGCAGTACTTC,CASSSGTPYEQYF
TRBV15,TRBJ2-7,-,once,TGTGCCACCAGCAGCTTTATAGGAGGCGAGCAGTACTTC,CATSSFIGGEQYF
TRBV7-6,TRBJ2-7,TRBD2,many,TGTGCCAGCAGCTTAGGGGAGGGGACCTACGAGCAGTACTTC,CASSLGEGTYEQYF
TRBV20-1,TRBJ2-3,-,many,TGCAGTGCTAGAGGGTTAGGAGATACGCAGTATTTT,CSARGLGDTQYF
TRBV2,TRBJ2-2,-,-,TGTGCCAGCAGTGGGCGTTCAGGGGGGACCGGGGAGCTGTTTTTT,CASSGRSGGTGELFF
TRBV19,TRBJ1-1,-,many,TGTGCCAGTCGAGGGGTCAGCCCCACTGAAGCTTTCTTT,CASRGVSPTEAFF
TRBV20-1,TRBJ2-7,TRBD2,once,TGCAGTGCTAGTGAGGGCGGGAGGGCCTCCGAGCAGTACTTC,CSASEGGRASEQYF
TRBV24-1,TRBJ2-1,TRBD2,-,TGTGCCAGCAGTCGCCTTCGAACGGGAGGGGACAATGAGCAGTTCTTC,CASSRLRTGGDNEQFF
TRBV28,TRBJ2-1,-,many,TGTGCCAGCAGTCCAGATAATGAGCAGTTCTTC,CASSPDNEQFF
TRBV7-9,TRBJ2-7,-,many,TGTGCCAGCAGCGCCCGAGGGGGTTACGAGCAGTACTTC,CASSARGGYEQYF
TRBV19,TRBJ1-2,TRBD1,many,TGTGCCACCAGGGACAGGCCGTATGGCTACACCTTC,CATRDRPYGYTF
TRBV20-1,TRBJ2-2,TRBD1,-,TGCAGTGCTAGACATGACAGGACAGGATCAGGGGAGCTGTTTTTT,CSARHDRTGSGELFF